This T cell receptor beta chain was identified during a study of blood T cell repertoires in COVID-19. For the study at large: PBMCs, B-cell-depleted T cells, or T cells provided the cDNA or gDNA that made up the material.

The CDR3 runs 14 residues. The V gene lost 3 bases and the J gene lost 7 bases, with 15 bases spanning the gap. The germline CDR1 and CDR2 sequences are SGHAT and FQNNGV. Per the original data handling: Reference gene primer amplification gave estimated nucleated cell counts. Assay: immunoSEQ multiplex PCR; the TCRdb copy retains only in-frame clones and omits some. The DNA gave D and trimming, while V, J and clone size come from that table. The data show 350,000 to 450,000 clones, 85% seen once. Sequences were obtained from peripheral blood. The sequence derives from a woman younger than 30 with acute or convalescent COVID-19. The chain uses TRBV11-2 and TRBJ1-1; D uncertain. The CDR3 protein is CASSFTGDENEAFF. CDR3 sequence (DNA): TGTGCCAGCAGCTTTACCGGGGATGAAAATGAAGCTTTCTTT.